The 24 T cell receptor beta chains below were found in one sample sequenced in a study of blood T cell repertoires in COVID-19. Profiling relied on immunoSEQ multiplex PCR, and the TCRdb table lists in-frame clones only, not all of them. The sample consists of just over 95,000 clones, around nine tenths of them appearing once. Sample: peripheral blood. The receptors were sampled from a man in his fifties or sixties with acute or convalescent COVID-19.

The chain links TRBV6-5 to TRBJ2-7, with 7 bases aligning to TRBD1. Germline CDR1 and CDR2: MNHEY and SVGAGI. V shed 2 bases, J shed 0 bases, and the junction held 7 bases outside the gene matches. CDR3 length: 16 residues. The CDR3 reads CASSYLASGGSYEQYF. The CDR3 DNA reads as TGTGCCAGCAGTTACCTCGCGTCAGGGGGCTCCTACGAGCAGTACTTC.

The V call is TRBV5-5, the J call TRBJ2-1; 13 bases match TRBD2. Germline trimming cut 4 bases from V and 9 bases from J; bases unmatched to any gene: 22. This CDR3 is built from 20 residues. Germline V gene sequence: CDR1 SGHKS, CDR2 YYEKEE (reference sequence). CDR3 sequence: CASSVGLAGRRQRFGSEQFF. CDR3 sequence (DNA): TGTGCCAGCAGCGTGGGACTAGCGGGACGGAGGCAGAGGTTTGGGTCTGAGCAGTTCTTC.

The chain couples TRBV19 to TRBJ2-7; tentatively, D is TRBD2 (6 bases). V was pared by 6 bases and J by 2 bases, with 17 bases between. Per germline, CDR1 LNHDA and CDR2 SQIVND (reference sequence). The CDR3 length is 15 residues. CDR3 protein: CASRVEGTLAYEQYF. The CDR3 DNA reads TGTGCCAGTAGGGTAGAGGGGACTCTTGCCTACGAGCAGTACTTC.

The chain uses TRBV19 and TRBJ1-1, with a tentative D call TRBD1 (5 bases). Germline CDR1 reads LNHDA; CDR2 reads SQIVND (reference sequence). Trimming left V 5 bases short and J 1 base short, with 8 bases between. The CDR3 spans 13 residues. In DNA form, the CDR3 reads TGTGCCAGTAGTCATGGACAGAACACTGAAGCTTTCTTT. It encodes CASSHGQNTEAFF.

CDR3 in amino acids: CATRKESGGPHTGELFF. The CDR3 nucleotides are TGTGCCACCAGGAAGGAATCGGGAGGGCCCCACACCGGGGAGCTGTTTTTT. The chain recombines TRBV24-1 with TRBJ2-2, with TRBD2 matching over 8 bases. Looked up from germline, CDR1 is KGHDR and CDR2 is SFDVKD. J gave up 3 bases and V 7 bases, and 12 bases lay outside the gene matches. The CDR3 runs to 17 residues.

The CDR3 DNA sequence: TGCGCCAGCAGCCAGGGGGGCACTGAAGCTTTCTTT. Its protein is CASSQGGTEAFF. This rearrangement joins TRBV5-1 to TRBJ1-1, with 7 nucleotides matching TRBD1. Germline V gene lookup returns CDR1 SGHRS and CDR2 YFSETQ. The CDR3 consists of 12 residues. With 4 bases clipped from V and 4 bases from J, the junction kept 1 base outside the gene matches.

The chain couples TRBV6-1 to TRBJ1-3; D is ambiguous. There are 12 residues in the CDR3. V lost 4 bases and J lost 4, with 5 bases in between. Per the germline V gene, CDR1 is MNHNS and CDR2 is SASEGT. DNA of the CDR3: TGTGCCAGCAGTGGGGCAGGAAACACCATATATTTT. Its protein product is CASSGAGNTIYF.

This clone was recorded only once. The gene calls are TRBV11-3 and TRBJ2-1, with a tentative D call TRBD2 (6 bases). This CDR3 contains 16 residues. V lost 6 bases to trimming and J lost 3 bases, with 18 bases between them. Germline CDR1 reads SGHNT; CDR2 reads YENEEA. CDR3 bases: TGTGCCAGCAGTATCACAAGACTCGGGGGCTACAATGAGCAGTTCTTC. Its protein product is CASSITRLGGYNEQFF. Full variable domain (missing parts from reference TRBV11-3 and TRBJ2-1): EAGVVQSPRYKIIEKKQPVAFWCNPISGHNTLYWYLQNLGQGPELLIRYENEEAVDDSQLPKDRFSAERLKGVDSTLKIQPAELGDSAVYLCASSITRLGGYNEQFFGPGTRLTVL.

The gene calls are TRBV5-8 and TRBJ1-5; D gene unclear. Germline V gene data show CDR1 as SGHTS and CDR2 as YDEGEE. Trimming pared 2 bases from V and 7 bases from J, leaving 13 bases between. The CDR3 loop spans 14 amino acids. CDR3 coding DNA: TGTGCCAGCAGCTTAGGACTTGGGATCCAGCCCCAGCATTTT. It specifies CASSLGLGIQPQHF.

This clone has just a few counts. The chain combines TRBV28 with TRBJ1-3; 8 nucleotides align to TRBD1. The germline gives CDR1 MDHEN, CDR2 SYDVKM. V was clipped by 2 bases and J by 3 bases; unmatched bases: 9. The CDR3 has 17 residues. The CDR3 DNA sequence: TGTGCCAGCAGTTTAAGGACAGGGAAGTCTTATGGAAACACCATATATTTT. This sequence encodes CASSLRTGKSYGNTIYF. Combining the CDR3 with reference TRBV28 and TRBJ1-3 gives the whole variable domain DVKVTQSSRYLVKRTGEKVFLECVQDMDHENMFWYRQDPGLGLRLIYFSYDVKMKEKGDIPEGYSVSREKKERFSLILESASTNQTSMYLCASSLRTGKSYGNTIYFGEGSWLTVV.

This rearrangement joins TRBV7-7 to TRBJ2-1; D is possibly TRBD1 (6 bases). Germline CDR1 is SSHAT and CDR2 is FNYEAQ (reference sequence). Trimming pared 4 bases from V and 5 bases from J, leaving 9 bases between. This CDR3 comprises 13 residues. The CDR3 region is CASSSGENNEQFF. Written as DNA, the CDR3 is TGTGCCAGCAGCTCAGGGGAGAACAATGAGCAGTTCTTC. Together with reference TRBV7-7 and TRBJ2-1, the CDR3 gives the full variable domain: GAGVSQSPRYKVTKRGQDVTLRCDPISSHATLYWYQQALGQGPEFLTYFNYEAQPDKSGLPSDRFSAERPEGSISTLTIQRTEQRDSAMYRCASSSGENNEQFFGPGTRLTVL.

The V gene is TRBV6-4, the J gene TRBJ2-7; perhaps TRBD2 as D (6 bases). The CDR3 spans 14 residues. Trimming cost V 2 bases and J 6 bases, with 14 bases left between them. Germline values: CDR1 MRHNA, CDR2 SNTAGT. The CDR3 DNA reads as TGTGCCAGCAGTGACCCGGGACTCAGGGCCGAGCAGTACTTC. Translated: CASSDPGLRAEQYF.

The genes are TRBV3-1 (or the pseudogene TRBV3-2) and TRBJ2-7; 12 bases fit TRBD2. V trimming: 4 bases; J trimming: 2 bases; junction bases outside the gene matches: 3. In germline, CDR1 is LGHDT, CDR2 YNNKEL (reference sequence). The CDR3 sequence is 15 residues long. The CDR3 spells CASSPGLAGPYEQYF. DNA of the CDR3: TGTGCCAGCAGCCCTGGACTAGCGGGACCCTACGAGCAGTACTTC.

This clone was picked up one time. V usage is TRBV7-2 and J usage is TRBJ1-2; possible D gene TRBD1, 6 bases. V was trimmed by 5 bases and J by 4 bases, leaving 14 bases between them. This CDR3 has 14 residues. Germline lookup yields CDR1 SGHTA and CDR2 FQGNSA. The CDR3 here is CASSLSGQPYGYTF. DNA for the CDR3: TGTGCCAGCAGCCTTAGTGGACAGCCCTATGGCTACACCTTC. The full variable domain, rest sourced from reference TRBV7-2 and TRBJ1-2, is GAGVSQSPSNKVTEKGKDVELRCDPISGHTALYWYRQSLGQGLEFLIYFQGNSAPDKSGLPSDRFSAERTGGSVSTLTIQRTQQEDSAVYLCASSLSGQPYGYTFGSGTRLTVV.

The chain recombines TRBV29-1 with TRBJ1-3; possible D gene TRBD1, 5 bases. Germline CDR1 reads SQVTM; CDR2 reads ANQGSEA. Trimming took off 1 base at V and 4 bases at J, with 8 bases between the two ends. The CDR3 has 13 residues. This chain's CDR3 is CSVEGGTGNTIYF. The CDR3 nucleotides read TGCAGCGTTGAAGGGGGCACCGGAAACACCATATATTTT. Full variable domain (remainder filled in from reference TRBV29-1 and TRBJ1-3): SAVISQKPSRDICQRGTSLTIQCQVDSQVTMMFWYRQQPGQSLTLIATANQGSEATYESGFVIDKFPISRPNLTFSTLTVSNMSPEDSSIYLCSVEGGTGNTIYFGEGSWLTVV.

The rearrangement uses TRBV29-1 and TRBJ1-1; D perhaps matches TRBD1 (5 bases). Germline CDR1 reads SQVTM; CDR2 reads ANQGSEA. The length of the CDR3 is 15 residues. V was pared by 4 bases and J by 2 bases, with 17 bases between. In DNA form, the CDR3 reads TGCAGCGTTGTGGTTTCCGGCAGGGCTAACACTGAAGCTTTCTTT. This sequence encodes CSVVVSGRANTEAFF. Full variable domain (missing parts from reference TRBV29-1 and TRBJ1-1): SAVISQKPSRDICQRGTSLTIQCQVDSQVTMMFWYRQQPGQSLTLIATANQGSEATYESGFVIDKFPISRPNLTFSTLTVSNMSPEDSSIYLCSVVVSGRANTEAFFGQGTRLTVV.

In this sample, this clone turned up a few times. The chain couples TRBV9 to TRBJ2-1; D may be TRBD1 (5 bases). Germline V gene lookup returns CDR1 SGDLS and CDR2 YYNGEE. The V gene lost 0 bases and the J gene lost 9 bases, with 13 bases spanning the gap. The CDR3 is 14 residues long. Written as DNA, the CDR3 is TGTGCCAGCAGCGTAGCGGCTGGTAGGGGTGAGCAGTTCTTC. It specifies CASSVAAGRGEQFF. Full variable domain (outside the CDR3, taken from reference TRBV9 and TRBJ2-1): DSGVTQTPKHLITATGQRVTLRCSPRSGDLSVYWYQQSLDQGLQFLIQYYNGEERAKGNILERFSAQQFPDLHSELNLSSLELGDSALYFCASSVAAGRGEQFFGPGTRLTVL.

The chain has TRBV6-2 or TRBV6-3 and TRBJ1-2, with 7 positions matching TRBD1. Germline lookup yields CDR1 MNHEY and CDR2 SVGEGT. V shed 5 bases, J shed 0 bases, and the junction held 3 bases outside the gene matches. CDR3 size: 14 residues. CDR3 nucleotides: TGTGCCAGCAGTAAAGGGGGCTCTAACTATGGCTACACCTTC. The encoded protein is CASSKGGSNYGYTF.

The table lists this clone with a few counts. J is TRBJ1-2 and V is TRBV9; D is possibly TRBD1 (5 bases). The V and J ends lost 1 base and 3 bases respectively, with 19 bases between them. This CDR3 spans 17 amino acids. Germline V lookup: CDR1 SGDLS, CDR2 YYNGEE. The CDR3 spells CASSVRPRDLLDYGYTF. The CDR3 DNA reads as TGTGCCAGCAGCGTACGTCCCAGGGATCTACTGGACTATGGCTACACCTTC.

A single count supports this clone. The rearrangement joins TRBV6-5 to TRBJ1-6, with D possibly matching TRBD1 (5 bases). Germline values: CDR1 MNHEY, CDR2 SVGAGI. This CDR3 contains 12 residues. The germline V and J ends were trimmed by 7 bases and 11 bases, with 12 bases remaining between them. CDR3 DNA sequence: TGTGCCAGCAAGGAGGGGTCGGCACCCCTCCACTTT. Protein product: CASKEGSAPLHF.

This sequence joins TRBV7-6 and TRBJ2-7, with 9 bases fitting TRBD1. Germline V gene sequence: CDR1 SGHVS, CDR2 FNYEAQ. The junction had 2 bases not matched to a gene; V was cut back by 1 base and J by 1 base. The CDR3 runs to 15 residues. CDR3 in DNA: TGTGCCAGCAGCTTAGAAGGGACAGGGTCCTACGAGCAGTACTTC. Residues: CASSLEGTGSYEQYF.

V gene TRBV29-1 combines with J gene TRBJ1-1; 8 bases are shared with TRBD1. Looked up from germline, CDR1 is SQVTM and CDR2 is ANQGSEA. J was trimmed by 5 bases and V by 4 bases; bases with no gene match: 6. The CDR3 consists of 13 residues. This chain's CDR3 is CSVVRQGRTEAFF. In DNA form, the CDR3 reads TGCAGCGTTGTACGACAGGGGAGGACTGAAGCTTTCTTT.

This clone was detected only once. V and J are TRBV19 and TRBJ2-2, with 8 nucleotides matching TRBD1. The CDR3 consists of 15 residues. The V and J ends lost 3 bases and 8 bases, in that order; junction bases with no gene match: 8. Germline V CDR1 and CDR2: LNHDA, SQIVND (reference sequence). This chain's CDR3 is CASSIAQGARGELFF. The CDR3 nucleotides are TGTGCCAGTAGTATCGCGCAGGGGGCGCGTGGGGAGCTGTTTTTT.

This chain links TRBV5-1 with TRBJ1-5; 10 positions agree with TRBD1. Unmatched junction bases numbered 12, after V lost 4 bases and J lost 5 bases. The germline V gene has CDR1 SGHRS and CDR2 YFSETQ. This CDR3 has 17 residues. The CDR3 DNA is TGCGCCAGCAGCCTCCTGGGCCTGACAGGGGGCGATCAGCCCCAGCATTTT. Translated, it gives CASSLLGLTGGDQPQHF.